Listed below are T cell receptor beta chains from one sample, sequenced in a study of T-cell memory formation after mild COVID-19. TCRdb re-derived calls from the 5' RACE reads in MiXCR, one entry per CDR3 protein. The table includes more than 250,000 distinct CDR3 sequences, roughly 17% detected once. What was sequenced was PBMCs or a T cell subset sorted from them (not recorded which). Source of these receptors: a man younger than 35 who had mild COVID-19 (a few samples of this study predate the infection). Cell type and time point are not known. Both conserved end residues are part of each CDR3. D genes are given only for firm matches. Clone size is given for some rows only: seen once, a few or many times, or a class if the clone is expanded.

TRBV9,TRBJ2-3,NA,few,TGTGCCAGCAGCGAATGGGGTTTCCCAGATACGCAGTATTTT,CASSEWGFPDTQYF
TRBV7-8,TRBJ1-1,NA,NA,TGTGCCAGCAGCTTGACCACAGCGAACACTGAAGCTTTCTTT,CASSLTTANTEAFF
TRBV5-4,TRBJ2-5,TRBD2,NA,TGTGCCAGCAGCTTGAACGGGGGGGGAGAGACCCAGTACTTC,CASSLNGGGETQYF
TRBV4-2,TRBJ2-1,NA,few,TGTGCCAGCAGCCAAGTAGAGGGCGGCGATGCCTACAATGAGCAGTTCTTC,CASSQVEGGDAYNEQFF
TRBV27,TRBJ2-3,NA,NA,TGTGCCAGCACGGCGGTGAGGGGCACAGATACGCAGTATTTT,CASTAVRGTDTQYF
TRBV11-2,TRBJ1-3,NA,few,TGTGCCAGCAGCTTCGGAGACCGGAGTCCAGGGGGAAACACCATATATTTT,CASSFGDRSPGGNTIYF
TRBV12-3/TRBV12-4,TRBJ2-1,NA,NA,TGTGCCAGCGGTCGCCCGAGCTCCTACAATGAGCAGTTCTTC,CASGRPSSYNEQFF
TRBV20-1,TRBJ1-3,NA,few,TGCAGTGCTAGTACAGGATTCTCTGGAAACACCATATATTTT,CSASTGFSGNTIYF
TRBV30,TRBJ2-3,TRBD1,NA,TGTGCCTGGCGACAAAACCCCGGGACAGGGCAGTATTTT,CAWRQNPGTGQYF
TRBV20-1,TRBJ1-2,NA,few,TGCAGTGCTGGGGGCGCTAACTATGGCTACACCTTC,CSAGGANYGYTF
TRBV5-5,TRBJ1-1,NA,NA,TGTGCCAGCAGCTTGTCAGCCCCGTCGAGGGGCACTGAAGCTTTCTTT,CASSLSAPSRGTEAFF
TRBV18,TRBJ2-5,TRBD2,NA,TGTGCCAGCTCACCACCGGGGCTAGCGGGGGTCGGCGAGACCCAGTACTTC,CASSPPGLAGVGETQYF
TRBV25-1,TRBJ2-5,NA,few,TGTGCCAGCAGTGAATTAACGGAAGAGACCCAGTACTTC,CASSELTEETQYF
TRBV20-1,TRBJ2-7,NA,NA,TGCAGTGTAGAAGGGGGGAGCTACGAGCAGTACTTC,CSVEGGSYEQYF
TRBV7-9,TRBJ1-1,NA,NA,TGTGCCAGCAGCCCCGTGAGCAGGTTTATTGGAACTGAAGCTTTCTTT,CASSPVSRFIGTEAFF
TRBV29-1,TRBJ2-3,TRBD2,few,TGCAGCGTCAGCGGGGGGGGATTAAGGACAGATACGCAGTATTTT,CSVSGGGLRTDTQYF
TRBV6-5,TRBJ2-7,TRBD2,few,TGTGCCAGCCAGCTCGGGAGGCCCTACGAGCAGTACTTC,CASQLGRPYEQYF
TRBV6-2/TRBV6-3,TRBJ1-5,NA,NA,TGTGCCAGCAGTTACTCGAGTAGGCAGGGGAGCAATCAGCCCCAGCATTTT,CASSYSSRQGSNQPQHF
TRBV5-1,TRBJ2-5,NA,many,TGCGCCAGCAGCTTGACCCTCCAGGGAGAGACCCAGTACTTC,CASSLTLQGETQYF
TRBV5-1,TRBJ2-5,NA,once,TGCGCCAGCAGCTTGGGGGTCCCGCAGGGGACCCAGTACTTC,CASSLGVPQGTQYF
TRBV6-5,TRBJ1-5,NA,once,TGTGCCAGCAGTTTTTCCGGAATGGGCAATCAGCCCCAGCATTTT,CASSFSGMGNQPQHF
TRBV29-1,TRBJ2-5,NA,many,TGCAGCGTTGTTCCGCGCGTCGGTTCGGAGACCCAGTACTTC,CSVVPRVGSETQYF
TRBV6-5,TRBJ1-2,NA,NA,TGTGCCAGCAGCCTCGGGGGGTCAGGCTATGGCTACACCTTC,CASSLGGSGYGYTF
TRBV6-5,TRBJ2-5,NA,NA,TGTGCCAGCGGGTCGGTGGTGACCCAGTACTTC,CASGSVVTQYF
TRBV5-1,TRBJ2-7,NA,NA,TGCGCCAGCAGCTTGGCCGTTCTCTCCTACGAGCAGTACTTC,CASSLAVLSYEQYF
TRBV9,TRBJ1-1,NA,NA,TGTGCCAGCAATAGAGGGGGACTGGCAGACACTGAAGCTTTCTTT,CASNRGGLADTEAFF
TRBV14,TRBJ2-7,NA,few,TGTGCCAGCAGCCCGGAGGGCTTTTCCTACGAGCAGTACTTC,CASSPEGFSYEQYF
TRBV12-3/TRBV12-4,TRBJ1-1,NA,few,TGTGCCAGCAGACGGGACGTGACGACTGAAGCTTTCTTT,CASRRDVTTEAFF
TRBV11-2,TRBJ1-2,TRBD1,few,TGTGCCAGCAGCTTAGGAGGGGGCCAAGGCTACACCTTC,CASSLGGGQGYTF
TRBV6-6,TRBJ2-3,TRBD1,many,TGTGCCAGTCGACAGGGATTCATCACAGATACGCAGTATTTT,CASRQGFITDTQYF
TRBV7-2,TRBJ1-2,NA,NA,TGTGCCAGCAGCTCCCAAGGACCGAACAACTATGGCTACACCTTC,CASSSQGPNNYGYTF
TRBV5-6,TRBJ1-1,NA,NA,TGTGCCAGCAGCTGGGGGTTGGGGGGCCAGAACACTGAAGCTTTCTTT,CASSWGLGGQNTEAFF